Below, 27 T cell receptor beta chains from the same sample are listed, as sequenced in a study of cytomegalovirus exposure and HLA in healthy donors. PCR primers comprised 60 Vbeta and 13 Jbeta primers. TCRdb keeps only in-frame clones here, not all; method: immunoSEQ multiplex PCR. The sample holds about 130,000 clones, over 75% seen once. Specimen: PBMCs. The source of these receptors is a man between 25 and 39 years old in good health and CMV-seronegative.

The chain's CDR3 is CASSDPYRGPTGELFF. In nucleotides, the CDR3 is TGTGCCAGCAGCGACCCTTACAGGGGCCCCACCGGGGAGCTGTTTTTT. V is TRBV5-4 and J is TRBJ2-2, with 7 bases matching TRBD1. Germline CDR1 is SGHNT and CDR2 is YYREEE (reference sequence). Trimming removed 4 bases from V and 4 bases from J; junction bases left unmatched: 10. This CDR3 is built from 16 residues.

The rearrangement joins TRBV28 to TRBJ2-1; D is possibly TRBD1 (6 bases). The CDR3 has 13 amino acids. Germline V gene data show CDR1 as MDHEN and CDR2 as SYDVKM. The V end was cut by 7 bases, the J end by 7 bases, with 14 bases between. The CDR3 protein is CASTSGVPNEQFF. The DNA for the CDR3 is TGTGCCAGCACCTCAGGGGTCCCAAATGAGCAGTTCTTC.

This chain uses TRBV7-2 with TRBJ1-2; D remains ambiguous. The V end was cut by 6 bases, the J end by 3 bases, with 11 bases between. The CDR3 extends over 13 amino acids. The germline CDR1 and CDR2 sequences are SGHTA and FQGNSA. CDR3 in amino acids: CASRQQVDYGYTF. The CDR3 nucleotides are TGTGCCAGCAGGCAGCAGGTAGACTATGGCTACACCTTC. The full variable domain, in which reference TRBV7-2 and TRBJ1-2 provide the parts outside the CDR3, is GAGVSQSPSNKVTEKGKDVELRCDPISGHTALYWYRQSLGQGLEFLIYFQGNSAPDKSGLPSDRFSAERTGGSVSTLTIQRTQQEDSAVYLCASRQQVDYGYTFGSGTRLTVV.

The chain joins TRBV30 to TRBJ2-1, with TRBD1 matching over 11 bases. J gave up 4 bases and V 1 base, and 3 bases lay outside the gene matches. The CDR3 totals 15 residues. CDR1 GTSNPN and CDR2 SVGIG come from the germline V gene (reference sequence). This CDR3 is CAWSGDRGAYNEQFF. The CDR3 nucleotides read TGTGCCTGGAGTGGGGACAGGGGGGCTTACAATGAGCAGTTCTTC. Filled out from reference TRBV30 and TRBJ2-1, the complete variable domain reads SQTIHQWPATLVQPVGSPLSLECTVEGTSNPNLYWYRQAAGRGLQLLFYSVGIGQISSEVPQNLSASRPQDRQFILSSKKLLLSDSGFYLCAWSGDRGAYNEQFFGPGTRLTVL.

This clone was seen once. CDR3 nucleotides: TGTGCCAGCAGCACGGGACAGGGTCGGCTCTATGGCTACACCTTC. Protein sequence: CASSTGQGRLYGYTF. The V and J genes are TRBV9 and TRBJ1-2, with 9 bases fitting TRBD1. The junction had 8 bases not matched to a gene; V was cut back by 4 bases and J by 4 bases. Germline-derived CDR1 and CDR2 are SGDLS and YYNGEE. The CDR3 length is 15 residues. The whole variable domain, filled in from reference TRBV9 and TRBJ1-2, reads DSGVTQTPKHLITATGQRVTLRCSPRSGDLSVYWYQQSLDQGLQFLIQYYNGEERAKGNILERFSAQQFPDLHSELNLSSLELGDSALYFCASSTGQGRLYGYTFGSGTRLTVV.

The chain combines TRBV4-2 with TRBJ1-5; 7 bases fit TRBD1. Germline V gives CDR1 LGHNA, CDR2 YNFKEQ. Trimming cost V 4 bases and J 7 bases; bases outside gene matches: 13. The CDR3 consists of 16 residues. The CDR3 protein is CASSRDHRQGSQPQHF. The DNA for the CDR3 is TGTGCCAGCAGCCGAGACCACAGACAGGGAAGCCAGCCCCAGCATTTT.

The V gene is TRBV6-1, the J gene TRBJ2-1; the D gene is possibly TRBD1 (5 bases). CDR3 length equals 15 residues. The germline V and J ends were trimmed by 2 bases and 0 bases, with 8 bases remaining between them. Germline values: CDR1 MNHNS, CDR2 SASEGT. The CDR3 bases are TGTGCCAGCAGTGAATGGCAGGGCTCCTACAATGAGCAGTTCTTC. This gives the protein CASSEWQGSYNEQFF.

The chain has TRBV5-8 and TRBJ1-1; D not resolved. The length of the CDR3 is 12 residues. Between the trimmed V and J ends, which lost 1 base and 5 bases, there was a span of 6 bases. The germline gives CDR1 SGHTS, CDR2 YDEGEE. In DNA, the CDR3 is TGTGCCAGCAGCTTGAAGAGAACTGAAGCTTTCTTT. It is translated as CASSLKRTEAFF.

V and J are TRBV2 and TRBJ2-6, with D possibly matching TRBD2 (5 bases). Germline CDR1 reads SNHLY; CDR2 reads FYNNEI. CDR3 size: 14 residues. V lost 7 bases, J lost 0 bases, and 7 bases lay in between. CDR3 in DNA: TGTGCCAGCACTAGCAGCTCTGGGGCCAACGTCCTGACTTTC. Amino acids: CASTSSSGANVLTF.

This clone was found a few times. One junction end disagrees with the germline gene, perhaps due to a read error. The chain combines TRBV6-6 with TRBJ1-4; D not resolved. CDR3 length equals 16 residues. Looked up from germline, CDR1 is MNHNY and CDR2 is SVGAGI (reference sequence). The CDR3, as DNA: TGTGCCAGCGGAACAGTTGCCCCCGCAACTAGTGAAAAACTGTTTTTT. Residues: CASGTVAPATSEKLFF.

This chain joins TRBV5-4 and TRBJ1-1, with TRBD1 matching over 7 bases. There are 14 residues in the CDR3. V trimming: 6 bases; J trimming: 0 bases; junction bases outside the gene matches: 5. Looked up from germline, CDR1 is SGHNT and CDR2 is YYREEE (reference sequence). The CDR3 sequence: CASTIQGLNTEAFF. The CDR3, as DNA: TGTGCCAGCACCATACAGGGGTTGAACACTGAAGCTTTCTTT.

The CDR3 coding sequence is TGTGCAACAGCCCCCGTTTACACTGAAGCTTTCTTT. This gives the protein CATAPVYTEAFF. The rearrangement joins TRBV11-2 to TRBJ1-1; D gene uncertain. In germline, CDR1 is SGHAT, CDR2 FQNNGV. The CDR3 spans 12 residues.

The V call is TRBV6-5, the J call TRBJ1-2; D gene uncertain. Germline CDR1 is MNHEY and CDR2 is SVGAGI. The CDR3 length is 13 residues. Trimming removed 4 bases from V and 8 bases from J, with 14 bases in between. CDR3 amino acids: CASSSLLSGGYTF. DNA of the CDR3: TGTGCCAGCAGTTCTCTACTCTCGGGGGGCTACACCTTC.

This clone was picked up one time. This sequence joins TRBV19 and TRBJ2-5, with TRBD1 as a possible D gene (6 bases). CDR3 length: 15 residues. The ends were cut back, 4 bases at V and 2 bases at J, with 14 bases in the middle. Germline V CDR1 and CDR2: LNHDA, SQIVND (reference sequence). CDR3 in DNA: TGTGCCAGTAGTACCCAGGGGTTGGCACAAGAGACCCAGTACTTC. This translates into CASSTQGLAQETQYF.

V and J are TRBV2 and TRBJ2-1; 9 nucleotides align to TRBD2. Losses at the gene ends were 9 bases for V and 5 bases for J; bases not matched to a gene: 5. The CDR3 runs 13 residues. Per the germline V gene, CDR1 is SNHLY and CDR2 is FYNNEI. The CDR3 loop is CARRGGGDNEQFF. The CDR3 DNA sequence: TGTGCCAGGAGGGGCGGGGGGGACAATGAGCAGTTCTTC.

The chain carries TRBV7-6 and TRBJ2-3, with TRBD1 as a possible D gene (7 bases). There are 15 residues in the CDR3. Germline CDR1 is SGHVS and CDR2 is FNYEAQ. V lost 1 base, J lost 4 bases, and 12 bases lay in between. The CDR3 DNA reads as TGTGCCAGCAGCTTAGGCCAGGGGGGTGCAGATACGCAGTATTTT. Translated, it gives CASSLGQGGADTQYF.

The rearrangement links TRBV2 to TRBJ1-5, with 7 nucleotides matching TRBD1. The CDR3 covers 16 residues. Germline values: CDR1 SNHLY, CDR2 FYNNEI. With 6 bases clipped from V and 0 bases from J, the junction kept 8 bases outside the gene matches. CDR3 in amino acids: CASRGTGVYSNQPQHF. The CDR3 DNA follows: TGTGCCAGCAGGGGAACAGGGGTGTATAGCAATCAGCCCCAGCATTTT.

The chain employs TRBV4-3 and TRBJ1-4; 7 nucleotides line up with TRBD1. From germline, CDR1 is LGHNA and CDR2 YSLEER. The CDR3 spans 17 residues. J was trimmed by 3 bases and V by 1 base; bases with no gene match: 8. This CDR3 reads CASSQGSGGRSNEKLFF. The CDR3 bases are TGCGCCAGCAGCCAAGGTTCAGGGGGTAGATCTAATGAAAAACTGTTTTTT.

This clone was seen only once. The chain is built from TRBV7-9 and TRBJ2-3, with D maybe TRBD1 (6 bases). V was trimmed by 5 bases and J by 0 bases, leaving 12 bases between them. This CDR3 spans 15 amino acids. Germline CDR1 and CDR2: SEHNR and FQNEAQ (reference sequence). In nucleotides, the CDR3 is TGTGCCAGCAGCAAACAGGGAATTAGCACAGATACGCAGTATTTT. Translating it yields CASSKQGISTDTQYF. Full variable domain (missing parts from reference TRBV7-9 and TRBJ2-3): DTGVSQNPRHKITKRGQNVTFRCDPISEHNRLYWYRQTLGQGPEFLTYFQNEAQLEKSRLLSDRFSAERPKGSFSTLEIQRTEQGDSAMYLCASSKQGISTDTQYFGPGTRLTVL.

The chain has TRBV4-2 and TRBJ2-1; D is uncertain. CDR3 length: 12 amino acids. V shed 4 bases and J shed 4 bases, with 5 bases lying between them. CDR1 LGHNA and CDR2 YNFKEQ come from the germline V gene. CDR3 region: CASSPGYNEQFF. The CDR3 nucleotides read TGTGCCAGCAGCCCCGGGTACAATGAGCAGTTCTTC.

This clone was detected only once. The chain couples TRBV5-1 to TRBJ2-7, with 7 nucleotides matching TRBD1. The ends lost 0 bases at V and 3 bases at J; junction bases unmatched: 3. Germline values: CDR1 SGHRS, CDR2 YFSETQ. The CDR3 is made up of 14 amino acids. The CDR3 here is CASSLGGQRYEQYF. In nucleotides, the CDR3 is TGCGCCAGCAGCTTGGGGGGACAGCGCTACGAGCAGTACTTC.

The V and J genes are TRBV5-1 and TRBJ1-1, with TRBD1 matching 9 bases. V dropped 1 base and J dropped 4; count of bases not matched to a gene: 2. CDR3 size: 14 residues. Germline V lookup: CDR1 SGHRS, CDR2 YFSETQ. This CDR3 is CASSLTGGFTEAFF. The CDR3 DNA reads TGCGCCAGCAGCTTGACAGGGGGCTTCACTGAAGCTTTCTTT.

As for this clone: Other nucleotide sequences in the sample specify the same CDR3. V is TRBV28 and J is TRBJ2-3; D ambiguous. Germline loops: CDR1 MDHEN, CDR2 SYDVKM. This CDR3 has 12 amino acids. The ends were cut back, 8 bases at V and 1 base at J, with 7 bases in the middle. The CDR3 region is CASLGGTDTQYF. The CDR3 DNA reads TGTGCCAGCTTAGGAGGCACAGATACGCAGTATTTT.

This rearrangement joins TRBV7-9 to TRBJ2-7; TRBD2 agrees at 8 bases. This CDR3 spans 14 amino acids. J gave up 4 bases and V 5 bases, and 7 bases lay outside the gene matches. CDR1 and CDR2 from the germline V gene are SEHNR and FQNEAQ (reference sequence). DNA for the CDR3: TGTGCCAGCAGCGCCTCCAGCGGGGGTTACGAGCAGTACTTC. Translation: CASSASSGGYEQYF.

The rearrangement joins TRBV4-3 to TRBJ2-1, with 10 bases aligning to TRBD1. The CDR3 spans 13 residues. The V and J ends lost 3 bases and 8 bases, in that order; junction bases with no gene match: 1. Germline CDR1 LGHNA, CDR2 YSLEER. CDR3 residues: CASSQTGGDEQFF. As DNA, the CDR3 is TGCGCCAGCAGCCAGACAGGGGGCGATGAGCAGTTCTTC.

This rearrangement joins TRBV2 to TRBJ2-3; TRBD2 matches at 13 bases. The CDR3 runs to 14 residues. The germline CDR1 and CDR2 sequences are SNHLY and FYNNEI. Trimming at V came to 6 bases and at J to 6 bases, leaving 3 bases not matched to a gene. The CDR3, as DNA: TGTGCCAGCAGACCGGGACTAGCGGGGGATACGCAGTATTTT. Its translation is CASRPGLAGDTQYF.

The J gene is TRBJ2-2, the V gene TRBV2; maybe TRBD1 (5 bases). CDR1 and CDR2 from the germline V gene are SNHLY and FYNNEI. The ends were cut back, 4 bases at V and 1 base at J, with 10 bases in the middle. CDR3 length: 15 residues. CDR3 amino acids: CASSGQGGNTGELFF. DNA of the CDR3: TGTGCCAGCAGTGGGCAGGGCGGGAACACCGGGGAGCTGTTTTTT. Full variable domain (remainder filled in from reference TRBV2 and TRBJ2-2): EPEVTQTPSHQVTQMGQEVILRCVPISNHLYFYWYRQILGQKVEFLVSFYNNEISEKSEIFDDQFSVERPDGSNFTLKIRSTKLEDSAMYFCASSGQGGNTGELFFGEGSRLTVL.